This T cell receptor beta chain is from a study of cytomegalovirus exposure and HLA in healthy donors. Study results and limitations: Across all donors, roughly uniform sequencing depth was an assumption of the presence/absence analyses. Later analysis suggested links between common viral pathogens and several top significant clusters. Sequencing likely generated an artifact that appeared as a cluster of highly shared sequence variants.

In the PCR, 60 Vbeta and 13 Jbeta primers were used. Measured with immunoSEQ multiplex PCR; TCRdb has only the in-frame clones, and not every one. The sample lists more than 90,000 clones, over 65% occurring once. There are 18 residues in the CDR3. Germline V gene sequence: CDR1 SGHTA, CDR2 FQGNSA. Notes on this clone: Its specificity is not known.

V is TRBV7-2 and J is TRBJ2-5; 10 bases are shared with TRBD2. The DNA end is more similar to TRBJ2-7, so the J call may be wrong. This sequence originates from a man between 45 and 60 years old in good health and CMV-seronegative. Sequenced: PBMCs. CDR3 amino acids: CASSLGPSGGSPSYEQYF. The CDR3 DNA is TGTGCCAGCAGCTTAGGTCCTAGCGGGGGATCCCCCTCCTACGAGCAGTACTTC.